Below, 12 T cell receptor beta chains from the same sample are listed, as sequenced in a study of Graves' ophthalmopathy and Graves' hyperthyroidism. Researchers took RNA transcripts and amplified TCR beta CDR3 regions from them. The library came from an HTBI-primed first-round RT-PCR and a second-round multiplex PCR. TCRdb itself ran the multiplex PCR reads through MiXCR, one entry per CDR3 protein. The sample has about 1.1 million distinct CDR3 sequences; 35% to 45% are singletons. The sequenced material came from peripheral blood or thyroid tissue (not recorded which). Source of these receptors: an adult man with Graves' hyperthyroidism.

This CDR3 is CASSPPGGNTEAFF. The CDR3 region has the DNA TGTGCCAGCAGCCCTCCAGGGGGTAACACTGAAGCTTTCTTT. This chain connects TRBV7-9 to TRBJ1-1; TRBD1 aligns across 7 bases. From germline, CDR1 is SEHNR and CDR2 FQNEAQ (reference sequence). This CDR3 is built from 14 residues. J was trimmed by 2 bases and V by 5 bases; bases with no gene match: 5.

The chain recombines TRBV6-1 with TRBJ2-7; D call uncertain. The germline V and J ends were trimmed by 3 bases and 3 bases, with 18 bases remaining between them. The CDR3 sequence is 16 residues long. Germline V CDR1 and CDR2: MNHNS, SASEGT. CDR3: CASSDPMSWADYEQYF. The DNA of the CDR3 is TGTGCCAGCAGTGACCCAATGAGTTGGGCAGACTACGAGCAGTACTTC.

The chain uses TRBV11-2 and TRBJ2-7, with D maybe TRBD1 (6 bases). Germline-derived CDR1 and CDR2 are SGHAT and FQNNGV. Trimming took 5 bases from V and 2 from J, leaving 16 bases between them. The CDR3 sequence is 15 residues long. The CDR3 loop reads CASSLSEDSTYEQYF. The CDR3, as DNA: TGTGCCAGCAGCCTCTCCGAGGACAGTACCTACGAGCAGTACTTC. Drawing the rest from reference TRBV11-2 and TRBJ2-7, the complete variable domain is EAGVAQSPRYKIIEKRQSVAFWCNPISGHATLYWYQQILGQGPKLLIQFQNNGVVDDSQLPKDRFSAERLKGVDSTLKIQPAKLEDSAVYLCASSLSEDSTYEQYFGPGTRLTVT.

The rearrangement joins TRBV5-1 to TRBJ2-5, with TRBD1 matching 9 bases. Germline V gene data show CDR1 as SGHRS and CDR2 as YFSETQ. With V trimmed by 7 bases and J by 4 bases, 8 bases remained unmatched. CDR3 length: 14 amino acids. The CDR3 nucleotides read TGCGCCAGCGCGGCACAGGGGGCAGGAGAGACCCAGTACTTC. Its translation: CASAAQGAGETQYF.

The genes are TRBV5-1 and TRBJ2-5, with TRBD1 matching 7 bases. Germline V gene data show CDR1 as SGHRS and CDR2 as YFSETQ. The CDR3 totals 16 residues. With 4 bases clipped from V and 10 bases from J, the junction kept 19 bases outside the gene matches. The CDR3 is CASSPFGTDSNFGQYF. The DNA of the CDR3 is TGCGCCAGCAGCCCCTTCGGGACAGATTCAAACTTTGGCCAGTACTTC.

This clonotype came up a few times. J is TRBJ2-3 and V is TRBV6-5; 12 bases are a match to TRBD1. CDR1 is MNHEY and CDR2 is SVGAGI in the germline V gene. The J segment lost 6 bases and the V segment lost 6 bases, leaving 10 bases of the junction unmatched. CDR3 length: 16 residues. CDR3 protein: CASSTGQGAKRDTQYF. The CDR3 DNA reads TGTGCCAGCAGCACGGGACAGGGGGCGAAGAGGGATACGCAGTATTTT.

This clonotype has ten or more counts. The DNA for the CDR3 is TGTGCCAGCAGTCTAATCCCCGGGTACGAGCAGTACTTC. It translates to CASSLIPGYEQYF. The chain is built from TRBV6-5 and TRBJ2-7; D is undetermined. The CDR3 is 13 residues long. The V and J ends lost 5 bases and 4 bases respectively, with 12 bases between them. CDR1 and CDR2 from the germline V gene are MNHEY and SVGAGI.

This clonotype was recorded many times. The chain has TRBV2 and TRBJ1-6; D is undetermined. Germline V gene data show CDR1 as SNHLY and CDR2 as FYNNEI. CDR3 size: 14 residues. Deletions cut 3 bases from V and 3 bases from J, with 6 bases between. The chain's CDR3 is CASSDRNYNSPLHF. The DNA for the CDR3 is TGTGCCAGCAGTGACAGAAACTATAATTCACCCCTCCACTTT.

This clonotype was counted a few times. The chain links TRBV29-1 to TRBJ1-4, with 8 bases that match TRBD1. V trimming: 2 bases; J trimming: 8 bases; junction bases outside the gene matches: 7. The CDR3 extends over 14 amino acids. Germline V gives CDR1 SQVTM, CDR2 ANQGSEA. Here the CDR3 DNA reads TGCAGCGTTGAAATTGCGACAGGGGACGAAAAACTGTTTTTT. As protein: CSVEIATGDEKLFF.

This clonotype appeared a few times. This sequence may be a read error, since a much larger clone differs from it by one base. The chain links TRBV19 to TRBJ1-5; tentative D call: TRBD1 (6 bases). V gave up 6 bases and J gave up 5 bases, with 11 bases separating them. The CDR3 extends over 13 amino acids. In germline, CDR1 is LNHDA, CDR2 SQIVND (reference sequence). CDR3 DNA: TGTGCCAGTAGACAGGGTCAGCATCAGCCCCAGCATTTT. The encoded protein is CASRQGQHQPQHF. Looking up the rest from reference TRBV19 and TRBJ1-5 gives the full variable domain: DGGITQSPKYLFRKEGQNVTLSCEQNLNHDAMYWYRQDPGQGLRLIYYSQIVNDFQKGDIAEGYSVSREKKESFPLTVTSAQKNPTAFYLCASRQGQHQPQHFGDGTRLSIL.

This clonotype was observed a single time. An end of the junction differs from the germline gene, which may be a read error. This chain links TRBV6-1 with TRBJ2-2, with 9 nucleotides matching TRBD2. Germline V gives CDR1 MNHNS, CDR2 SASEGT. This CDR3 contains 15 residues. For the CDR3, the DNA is TGTGCCAGCACCCCGAGCGGGAGGAACACCGGGGAGCTGTCTTGG. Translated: CASTPSGRNTGELSW.

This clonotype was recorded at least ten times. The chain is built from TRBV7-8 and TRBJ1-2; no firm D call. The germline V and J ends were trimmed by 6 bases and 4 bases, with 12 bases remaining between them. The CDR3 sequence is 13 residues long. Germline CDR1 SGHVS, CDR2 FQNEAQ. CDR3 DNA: TGTGCCAGCAGTTTATCTCGGGGCTATGGCTACACCTTC. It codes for CASSLSRGYGYTF.